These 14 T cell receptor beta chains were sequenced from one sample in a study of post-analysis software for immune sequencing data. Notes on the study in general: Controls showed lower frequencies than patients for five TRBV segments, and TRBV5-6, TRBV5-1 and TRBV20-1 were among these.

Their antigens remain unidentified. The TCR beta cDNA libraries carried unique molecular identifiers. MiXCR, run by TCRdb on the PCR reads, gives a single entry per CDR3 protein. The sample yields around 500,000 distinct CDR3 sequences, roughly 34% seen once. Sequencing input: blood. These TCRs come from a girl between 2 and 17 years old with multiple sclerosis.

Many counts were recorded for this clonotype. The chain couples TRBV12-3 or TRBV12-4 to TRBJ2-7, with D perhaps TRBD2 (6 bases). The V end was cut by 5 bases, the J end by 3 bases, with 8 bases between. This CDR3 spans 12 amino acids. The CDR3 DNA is TGTGCCAGCAGTCCGGGACTCTACGAGCAGTACTTC. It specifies CASSPGLYEQYF.

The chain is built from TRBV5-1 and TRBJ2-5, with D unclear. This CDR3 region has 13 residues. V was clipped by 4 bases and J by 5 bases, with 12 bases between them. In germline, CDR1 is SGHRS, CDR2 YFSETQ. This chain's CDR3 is CASSPALVETQYF. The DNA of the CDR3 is TGCGCCAGCAGCCCCGCCCTCGTTGAGACCCAGTACTTC. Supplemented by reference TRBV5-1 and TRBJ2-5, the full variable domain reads KAGVTQTPRYLIKTRGQQVTLSCSPISGHRSVSWYQQTPGQGLQFLFEYFSETQRNKGNFPGRFSGRQFSNSRSEMNVSTLELGDSALYLCASSPALVETQYFGPGTRLLVL.

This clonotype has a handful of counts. The CDR3 sequence is CASSQDGDQRETEAFF. The CDR3 DNA sequence: TGTGCCAGCAGCCAAGATGGGGACCAAAGGGAAACTGAAGCTTTCTTT. This chain joins TRBV4-2 and TRBJ1-1, with D possibly matching TRBD1 (5 bases). The CDR3 sequence is 16 residues long. Germline CDR1 LGHNA, CDR2 YNFKEQ. Trimming stripped 0 bases from V and 5 bases from J, with 16 bases between.

CDR3 sequence: CASSRTTEDTQYF. DNA of the CDR3: TGTGCCAGCAGCCGGACAACCGAAGATACGCAGTATTTT. This chain connects TRBV6-5 to TRBJ2-3; the D gene is possibly TRBD1 (5 bases). CDR1 MNHEY and CDR2 SVGAGI come from the germline V gene. The CDR3 runs 13 residues. V was trimmed by 6 bases and J by 5 bases, leaving 12 bases between them.

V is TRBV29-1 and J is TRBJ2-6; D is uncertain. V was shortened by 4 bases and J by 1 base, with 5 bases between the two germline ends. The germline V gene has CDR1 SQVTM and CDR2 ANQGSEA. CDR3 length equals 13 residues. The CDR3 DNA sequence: TGCAGCGTTGTCTTTTCTGGGGCCAACGTCCTGACTTTC. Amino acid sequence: CSVVFSGANVLTF.

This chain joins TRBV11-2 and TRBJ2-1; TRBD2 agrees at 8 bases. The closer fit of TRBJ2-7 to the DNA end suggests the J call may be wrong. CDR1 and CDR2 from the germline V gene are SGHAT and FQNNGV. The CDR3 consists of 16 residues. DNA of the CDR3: TGTGCCAGCAGCTTAGATCGGGCGGGGGGCCCCTACGAGCAGTACTTC. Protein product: CASSLDRAGGPYEQYF.

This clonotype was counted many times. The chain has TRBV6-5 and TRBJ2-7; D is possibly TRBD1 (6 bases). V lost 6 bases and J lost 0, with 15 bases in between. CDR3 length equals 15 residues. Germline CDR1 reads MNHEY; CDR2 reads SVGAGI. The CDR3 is CASSQGSGASYEQYF. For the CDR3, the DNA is TGTGCCAGCAGCCAGGGGTCTGGAGCCTCCTACGAGCAGTACTTC.

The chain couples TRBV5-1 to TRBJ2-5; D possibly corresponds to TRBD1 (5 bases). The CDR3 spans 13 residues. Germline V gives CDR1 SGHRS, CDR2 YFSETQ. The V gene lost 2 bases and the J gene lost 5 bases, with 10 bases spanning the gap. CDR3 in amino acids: CASSFAGHETQYF. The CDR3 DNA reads TGCGCCAGCAGCTTTGCAGGGCACGAGACCCAGTACTTC.

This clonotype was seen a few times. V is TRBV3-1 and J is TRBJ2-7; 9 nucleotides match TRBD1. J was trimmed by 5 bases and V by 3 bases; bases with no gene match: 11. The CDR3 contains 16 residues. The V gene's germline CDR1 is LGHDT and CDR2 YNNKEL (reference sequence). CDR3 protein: CASSQEWGQGGDEQYF. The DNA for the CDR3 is TGTGCCAGCAGCCAGGAATGGGGACAGGGAGGCGACGAGCAGTACTTC.

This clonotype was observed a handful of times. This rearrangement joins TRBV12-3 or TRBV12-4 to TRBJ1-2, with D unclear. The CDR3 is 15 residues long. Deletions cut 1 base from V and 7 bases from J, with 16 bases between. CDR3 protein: CASSLGRRQGPGYTF. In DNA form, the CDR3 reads TGTGCCAGCAGTTTAGGACGGAGGCAAGGTCCTGGCTACACCTTC.

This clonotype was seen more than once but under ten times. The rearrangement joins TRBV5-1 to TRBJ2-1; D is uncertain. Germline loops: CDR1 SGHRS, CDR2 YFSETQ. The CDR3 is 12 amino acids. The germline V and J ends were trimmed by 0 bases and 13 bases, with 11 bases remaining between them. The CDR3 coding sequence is TGCGCCAGCAGCTTGGGGGTAGAGACCCAGTTCTTC. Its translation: CASSLGVETQFF.

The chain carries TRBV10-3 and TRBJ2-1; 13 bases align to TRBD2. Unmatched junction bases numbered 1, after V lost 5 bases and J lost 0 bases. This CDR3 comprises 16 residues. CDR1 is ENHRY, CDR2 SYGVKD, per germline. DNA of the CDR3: TGTGCCATCAGTAGGACTAGCGGGAGCTCCTACAATGAGCAGTTCTTC. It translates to CAISRTSGSSYNEQFF.

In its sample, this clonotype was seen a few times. CDR3 nucleotide sequence: TGCGCCAGCAGCCAGACTCCCTTCGGGGGTTCCTACAATGAGCAGTTCTTC. Translated, it gives CASSQTPFGGSYNEQFF. The gene calls are TRBV4-1 and TRBJ2-1; TRBD2 is a possible D gene (6 bases). Germline assignment: CDR1 MGHRA and CDR2 YSYEKL. The CDR3 is made up of 17 amino acids. V was trimmed by 3 bases and J by 1 base, leaving 16 bases between them.

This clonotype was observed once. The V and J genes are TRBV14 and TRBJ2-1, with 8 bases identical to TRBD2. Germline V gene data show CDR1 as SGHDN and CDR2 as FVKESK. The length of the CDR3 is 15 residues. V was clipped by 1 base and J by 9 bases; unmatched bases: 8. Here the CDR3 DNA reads TGTGCCAGCAGCCAAGTAAACGGGGGGGCCGGTGAGCAGTTCTTC. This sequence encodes CASSQVNGGAGEQFF.